Below, 3 T cell receptor beta chains from the same sample are listed, as sequenced in a study of T cell changes during pregnancy in multiple sclerosis. The table came from immunoSEQ multiplex PCR; TCRdb's copy has only in-frame clones and leaves some out. The sample comprises about 60,000 clones, 85% to 95% of which are singletons, and 2.5% to 4% rests with the top ten. The sample here was CD8+ T cells from peripheral blood mononuclear cells, taken in the second trimester of pregnancy. Receptor source: a female donor with multiple sclerosis, enrolled in a pregnancy study.

The chain employs TRBV7-9 and TRBJ2-1, with TRBD2 as a possible D gene (6 bases). Per germline, CDR1 SEHNR and CDR2 FQNEAQ (reference sequence). The germline V and J ends were trimmed by 1 base and 8 bases, with 27 bases remaining between them. The CDR3 is 19 residues long. CDR3 amino acids: CASSLVGNHLTGEKDEQFF. Here the CDR3 DNA reads TGTGCCAGCAGCTTAGTAGGCAACCATCTAACGGGGGAAAAGGATGAGCAGTTCTTC.

The chain links TRBV7-6 to TRBJ2-7, with 10 bases identical to TRBD1. Germline V lookup: CDR1 SGHVS, CDR2 FNYEAQ. The V gene end was trimmed by 4 bases and the J gene end by 5 bases; junction bases not matched to a gene: 5. The CDR3 is made up of 14 amino acids. In nucleotides, the CDR3 is TGTGCCAGCAGCTCCGGACAGGGGGACAACGAGCAGTACTTC. Translating it yields CASSSGQGDNEQYF.

The chain carries TRBV7-9 and TRBJ1-1, with D perhaps matching TRBD1 (5 bases). V shed 5 bases and J shed 3 bases, with 13 bases lying between them. This CDR3 contains 14 residues. Germline CDR1 is SEHNR and CDR2 is FQNEAQ (reference sequence). The CDR3: CASSPLGGDTEAFF. The DNA for the CDR3 is TGTGCCAGCAGCCCCTTGGGGGGGGACACTGAAGCTTTCTTT.